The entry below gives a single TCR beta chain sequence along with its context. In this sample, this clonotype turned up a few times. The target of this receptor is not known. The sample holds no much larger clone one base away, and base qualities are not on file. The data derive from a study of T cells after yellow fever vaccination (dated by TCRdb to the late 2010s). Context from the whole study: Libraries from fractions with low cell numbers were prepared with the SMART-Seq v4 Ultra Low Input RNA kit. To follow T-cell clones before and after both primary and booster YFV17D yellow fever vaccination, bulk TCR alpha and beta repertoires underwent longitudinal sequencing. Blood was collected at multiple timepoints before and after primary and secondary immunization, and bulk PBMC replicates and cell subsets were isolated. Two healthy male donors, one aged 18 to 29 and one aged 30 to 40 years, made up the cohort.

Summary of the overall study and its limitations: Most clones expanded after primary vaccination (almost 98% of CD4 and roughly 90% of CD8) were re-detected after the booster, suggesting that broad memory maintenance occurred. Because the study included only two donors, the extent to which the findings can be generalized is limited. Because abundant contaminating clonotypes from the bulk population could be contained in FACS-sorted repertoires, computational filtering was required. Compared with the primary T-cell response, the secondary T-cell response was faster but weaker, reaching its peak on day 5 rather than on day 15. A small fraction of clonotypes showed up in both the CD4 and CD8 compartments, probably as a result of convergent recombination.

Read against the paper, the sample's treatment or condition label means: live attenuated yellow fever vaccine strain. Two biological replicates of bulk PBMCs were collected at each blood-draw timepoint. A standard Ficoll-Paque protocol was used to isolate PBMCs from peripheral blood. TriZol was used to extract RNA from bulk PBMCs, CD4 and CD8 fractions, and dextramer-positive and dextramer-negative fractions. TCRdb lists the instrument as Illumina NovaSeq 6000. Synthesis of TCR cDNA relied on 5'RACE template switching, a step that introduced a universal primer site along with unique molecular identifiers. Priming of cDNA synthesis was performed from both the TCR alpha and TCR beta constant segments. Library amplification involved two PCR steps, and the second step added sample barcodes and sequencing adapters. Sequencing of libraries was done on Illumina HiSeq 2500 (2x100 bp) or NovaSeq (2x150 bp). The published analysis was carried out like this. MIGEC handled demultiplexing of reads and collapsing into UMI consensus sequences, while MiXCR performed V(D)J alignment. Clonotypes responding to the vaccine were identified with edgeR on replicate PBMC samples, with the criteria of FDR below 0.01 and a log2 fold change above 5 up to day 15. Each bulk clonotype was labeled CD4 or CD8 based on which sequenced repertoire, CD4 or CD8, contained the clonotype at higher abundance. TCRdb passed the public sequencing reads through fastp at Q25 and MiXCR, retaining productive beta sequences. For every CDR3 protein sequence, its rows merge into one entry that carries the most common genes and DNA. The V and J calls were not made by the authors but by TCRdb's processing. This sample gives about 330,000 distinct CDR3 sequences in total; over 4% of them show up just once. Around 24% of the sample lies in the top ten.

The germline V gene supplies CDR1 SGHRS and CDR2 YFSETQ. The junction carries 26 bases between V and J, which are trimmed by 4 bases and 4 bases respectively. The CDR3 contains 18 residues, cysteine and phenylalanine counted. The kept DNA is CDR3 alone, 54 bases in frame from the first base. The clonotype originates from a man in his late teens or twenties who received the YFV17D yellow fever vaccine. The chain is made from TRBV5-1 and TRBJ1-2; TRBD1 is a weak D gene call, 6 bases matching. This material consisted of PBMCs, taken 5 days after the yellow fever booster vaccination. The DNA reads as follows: TGCGCCAGCAGCACTAAACCGGCGGGCCTACAGGGCCCCTATGGCTACACCTTC. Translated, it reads CASSTKPAGLQGPYGYTF.